This T cell receptor (beta chain) was documented in a study of T-cell memory formation after mild COVID-19. TCRdb re-called the 5' RACE reads through MiXCR, storing one row per CDR3 protein. The data hold about 270,000 distinct CDR3 sequences, with roughly 15% observed a single time. This clonotype was picked up a small number of times. V gave up 7 bases and J gave up 4 bases; unmatched junction bases: 8. This CDR3 comprises 15 residues. The germline gives CDR1 LGHNA, CDR2 YNFKEQ. This TCR came from a young man who had mild COVID-19 (a few samples of this study predate the infection). Cell type and time point are not known. The chain joins TRBV4-2 to TRBJ2-4; 9 bases align to TRBD1. Sequences were obtained from PBMCs or a T cell subset sorted from them (not recorded which). The chain's CDR3 is CASNLAGTGKNIQYF. The CDR3 DNA reads TGTGCCAGCAACCTAGCCGGGACAGGGAAAAACATTCAGTACTTC.